The present T cell receptor beta chain was sequenced within a study of shared clonotypes between healthy human individuals. Study summary: Ranging from 18 to 49 in age, donors were a couple of women and three men. Study observations and caveats: Represented diversity (both genetic and exposure-history) was limited by the small number of donors. Non-shared clonotypes displayed generation probabilities falling below those of clonotypes present in all four donors.

Concerning this clone itself: Antigen specificity is unknown.

This table comes from immunoSEQ multiplex PCR, and its TCRdb copy is limited to in-frame clones, with some not included. The sample includes 760,000 or so clones, approximately 96% of them seen just once. CD45RO-negative cells were positively selected for CCR7, leaving out terminally differentiated effector memory CD45RA+ cells. CDR3 length equals 16 residues. Trimming took 3 bases from V and 7 from J, leaving 20 bases between them. CDR1 and CDR2 (germline): SGDLS, YYNGEE. This rearrangement joins TRBV9 to TRBJ2-1, with TRBD1 as a possible D gene (6 bases). This receptor was identified in a man aged 25-45 years in good health. The sample taken for sequencing was naive CD8+ T cells sorted from blood. This CDR3 reads CASSERGSPQLNEQFF. The CDR3 DNA reads as TGTGCCAGCAGCGAGAGGGGGAGTCCCCAGCTTAATGAGCAGTTCTTC.